This is a list of T cell receptor beta chains from one sample in a study of cytomegalovirus exposure and HLA in healthy donors. Assay used: immunoSEQ multiplex PCR; TCRdb lists only in-frame clones, some missing. This table has 250,000 to 350,000 clones, 75% to 90% appearing once. Source material: PBMCs. All receptors come from a man aged 35 to 55 in good health and CMV-seropositive. Each CDR3 is given with its conserved first and last residue. The order of the fields is J gene, D gene, clone size, V gene, CDR3 DNA, CDR3 protein. A D gene is named only where the DNA matches it firmly. Size is omitted from some rows. Given values are once, few, many or a class for expanded clones.

J gene: TRBJ2-5
D gene: -
clone size: -
V gene: TRBV25-1
CDR3 DNA: TGTGCCAGCAGTGAATATGTTACAGGCGCCCAAGAGACCCAGTACTTC
CDR3 protein: CASSEYVTGAQETQYF

J gene: TRBJ2-1
D gene: TRBD1
clone size: once
V gene: TRBV5-1
CDR3 DNA: TGCGCCAGCAGCTTGGGTGGGACAGCCTACAATGAGCAGTTCTTC
CDR3 protein: CASSLGGTAYNEQFF

J gene: TRBJ2-1
D gene: TRBD2
clone size: -
V gene: TRBV5-1
CDR3 DNA: TGCGCCAGCAGCCCACGGACTAGCGGGTGGGGCTCCTTTTTCGGGCAGTTCTTC
CDR3 protein: CASSPRTSGWGSFFGQFF

J gene: TRBJ1-1
D gene: -
clone size: -
V gene: TRBV27
CDR3 DNA: TGTGCCAGCAGTTTATCTCAGGGAATTGGGACTGAAGCTTTCTTT
CDR3 protein: CASSLSQGIGTEAFF

J gene: TRBJ2-1
D gene: TRBD2
clone size: -
V gene: TRBV7-2
CDR3 DNA: TGTGCCAGCAGCTTAGGACTAGCGGGAGGAGCTGAGCAGTTCTTC
CDR3 protein: CASSLGLAGGAEQFF

J gene: TRBJ2-3
D gene: -
clone size: -
V gene: TRBV5-1
CDR3 DNA: TGCGCCAGCAGCGGAGGGGAACCTAGCACAGATACGCAGTATTTT
CDR3 protein: CASSGGEPSTDTQYF

J gene: TRBJ2-3
D gene: TRBD2
clone size: -
V gene: TRBV2
CDR3 DNA: TGTGCCAGCACCGAAGATGGACTAGCGGCTAGCACAGATACGCAGTATTTT
CDR3 protein: CASTEDGLAASTDTQYF

J gene: TRBJ1-5
D gene: TRBD1
clone size: -
V gene: TRBV5-1
CDR3 DNA: TGCGCCAGCAGCTTGGGAGGACAGGGGGTTGGTCAGCCCCAGCATTTT
CDR3 protein: CASSLGGQGVGQPQHF

J gene: TRBJ2-5
D gene: -
clone size: once
V gene: TRBV21-1
CDR3 DNA: TGTGCCAGCAGCACAGCTAGCGGGGTAGGGGCCTACCAAGAGACCCAGTACTTC
CDR3 protein: CASSTASGVGAYQETQYF

J gene: TRBJ1-1
D gene: -
clone size: -
V gene: TRBV7-9
CDR3 DNA: TGTGCCAGCAGCGATGGGCTGGGGCCGAACACTGAAGCTTTCTTT
CDR3 protein: CASSDGLGPNTEAFF

J gene: TRBJ2-7
D gene: -
clone size: -
V gene: TRBV7-2
CDR3 DNA: TGTGCCAGCAGCTTATCAGGGGTCCGCTACGAGCAGTACTTC
CDR3 protein: CASSLSGVRYEQYF

J gene: TRBJ2-2
D gene: TRBD2
clone size: -
V gene: TRBV6-5
CDR3 DNA: TGTGCCAGCAGTTACACTAGCGGGAGGACCACCGGGGAGCTGTTTTTT
CDR3 protein: CASSYTSGRTTGELFF

J gene: TRBJ2-7
D gene: TRBD2
clone size: -
V gene: TRBV28
CDR3 DNA: TGTGCCAGCAGTTTAACTAGCGGCTACGAGCAGTACTTC
CDR3 protein: CASSLTSGYEQYF

J gene: TRBJ1-1
D gene: -
clone size: -
V gene: TRBV5-1
CDR3 DNA: TGCGCCAGCAGCGTCCCAAGGGGGAACACTGAAGCTTTCTTT
CDR3 protein: CASSVPRGNTEAFF

J gene: TRBJ1-3
D gene: TRBD1
clone size: -
V gene: TRBV28
CDR3 DNA: TGTGCCAGCAGACCCCCCGGGGACAGAGGAAACACCATATATTTT
CDR3 protein: CASRPPGDRGNTIYF

J gene: TRBJ1-2
D gene: -
clone size: -
V gene: TRBV9
CDR3 DNA: TGTGCCAGCAGCGCTCAGACAGGCTTCTATGGCTACACCTTC
CDR3 protein: CASSAQTGFYGYTF

J gene: TRBJ1-5
D gene: TRBD1
clone size: -
V gene: TRBV7-8
CDR3 DNA: TGTGCCAGCAGCAGCAGAGGGGACAGCCTTAGCAATCAGCCCCAGCATTTT
CDR3 protein: CASSSRGDSLSNQPQHF

J gene: TRBJ2-2
D gene: TRBD2
clone size: -
V gene: TRBV27
CDR3 DNA: TGTGCCAGCAGTTTACTAGCGGGAGATCACACCGGGGAGCTGTTTTTT
CDR3 protein: CASSLLAGDHTGELFF

J gene: TRBJ2-7
D gene: -
clone size: once
V gene: TRBV5-1
CDR3 DNA: TGCGCCAGCAGCACCGGGAACTACGAGCAGTACTTC
CDR3 protein: CASSTGNYEQYF

J gene: TRBJ2-7
D gene: TRBD2
clone size: -
V gene: TRBV27
CDR3 DNA: TGTGCCAGCAGTTTAATCGGACCGGGACTAGCGCCTTCCTACGAGCAGTACTTC
CDR3 protein: CASSLIGPGLAPSYEQYF

J gene: TRBJ1-4
D gene: TRBD1
clone size: few
V gene: TRBV18
CDR3 DNA: TGTGCCAGCTCACCACGCAGTTCCGGGACAGGGGACGAAAAACTGTTTTTT
CDR3 protein: CASSPRSSGTGDEKLFF

J gene: TRBJ2-5
D gene: TRBD1
clone size: -
V gene: TRBV11-2
CDR3 DNA: TGTGCCAGCAGCCCCTTTAAGCGGGACAGGGTAACGAGGGAGACCCAGTACTTC
CDR3 protein: CASSPFKRDRVTRETQYF

J gene: TRBJ2-7
D gene: TRBD2
clone size: -
V gene: TRBV5-4
CDR3 DNA: TGTGCCAGCAGCTTGAGGAGGGAGGGTGGGGACGAGCAGTACTTC
CDR3 protein: CASSLRREGGDEQYF

J gene: TRBJ2-3
D gene: -
clone size: -
V gene: TRBV29-1
CDR3 DNA: TGCAGCGGGACAGCACCTAGCACAGATACGCAGTATTTT
CDR3 protein: CSGTAPSTDTQYF

J gene: TRBJ1-1
D gene: TRBD1
clone size: once
V gene: TRBV29-1
CDR3 DNA: TGCAGCGTTGGGGACAGGGGCCGACCCTTT
CDR3 protein: CSVGDRGRPF

J gene: TRBJ2-1
D gene: TRBD2
clone size: -
V gene: TRBV29-1
CDR3 DNA: TGCAGCGTTTCGACTAGCAGCTACAATGAGCAGTTCTTC
CDR3 protein: CSVSTSSYNEQFF

J gene: TRBJ1-5
D gene: TRBD1
clone size: -
V gene: TRBV10-2
CDR3 DNA: TGCGCCAGCAGTGGGCCCGGGACAGGTAGCAATCAGCCCCAGCATTTT
CDR3 protein: CASSGPGTGSNQPQHF

J gene: TRBJ2-1
D gene: TRBD2
clone size: -
V gene: TRBV5-1
CDR3 DNA: TGCGCCAGCAGCCCGGGACTAGCGGGGGTCGGGGCGAGGTCCTACAATGAGCAGTTCTTC
CDR3 protein: CASSPGLAGVGARSYNEQFF

J gene: TRBJ2-5
D gene: -
clone size: -
V gene: TRBV18
CDR3 DNA: TGTGCCAGCTCACCCGGGGGACAGAGAAGAGAGACCCAGTACTTC
CDR3 protein: CASSPGGQRRETQYF

J gene: TRBJ2-7
D gene: -
clone size: -
V gene: TRBV6-5
CDR3 DNA: TGTGCCAGTAGAGGGCCTTCCCCGACCTACGAGCAGTACTTC
CDR3 protein: CASRGPSPTYEQYF

J gene: TRBJ2-7
D gene: -
clone size: -
V gene: TRBV28
CDR3 DNA: TGTGCCAGCAGTCCCCGACAGGGAGGCGAGCAGTACTTC
CDR3 protein: CASSPRQGGEQYF

J gene: TRBJ2-1
D gene: TRBD2
clone size: -
V gene: TRBV7-9
CDR3 DNA: TGTTCCAGCAGCTTAGCGGGAGGGCACAATGAGCAGTTCTTC
CDR3 protein: CSSSLAGGHNEQFF

J gene: TRBJ2-5
D gene: TRBD1
clone size: -
V gene: TRBV4-2
CDR3 DNA: TGTGCCAGCAGCCAAGATTTGGGCGGGGGACAGGGGGTTGAGGAGACCCAGTACTTC
CDR3 protein: CASSQDLGGGQGVEETQYF

J gene: TRBJ2-2
D gene: -
clone size: -
V gene: TRBV5-1
CDR3 DNA: TGCGCCAGCAGCTTCGGAGCGCTCAGGAACACCGGGGAGCTGTTTTTT
CDR3 protein: CASSFGALRNTGELFF

J gene: TRBJ2-1
D gene: -
clone size: -
V gene: TRBV5-1
CDR3 DNA: TGCGCCAGCTACTTGGATTTGAGGTCCTACAATGAGCAGTTCTTC
CDR3 protein: CASYLDLRSYNEQFF

J gene: TRBJ2-1
D gene: TRBD1
clone size: -
V gene: TRBV10-2
CDR3 DNA: TGCGCCAGCACAAAGGGGGCGTATGAGCAGTTCTTC
CDR3 protein: CASTKGAYEQFF

J gene: TRBJ2-7
D gene: TRBD2
clone size: -
V gene: TRBV4-3
CDR3 DNA: TGCGCCAGCAGCCAGGGACTAGCGCCGCTCTCCTACGAGCAGTACTTC
CDR3 protein: CASSQGLAPLSYEQYF

J gene: TRBJ2-7
D gene: TRBD2
clone size: -
V gene: TRBV6-1
CDR3 DNA: TGTGCCAGCAGTGTTGAGCGGGAACTCTACGAGCAGTACTTC
CDR3 protein: CASSVERELYEQYF

J gene: TRBJ1-1
D gene: TRBD1
clone size: -
V gene: TRBV9
CDR3 DNA: TGTGCCAGCAGCGTACGAACAGGGGACGCCGCTGAAGCTTTCTTT
CDR3 protein: CASSVRTGDAAEAFF

J gene: TRBJ2-2
D gene: TRBD1
clone size: -
V gene: TRBV5-1
CDR3 DNA: TGCGCCAGCAGTTTGCTCCCCGACAGGGTGACCGGGGAGCTGTTTTTT
CDR3 protein: CASSLLPDRVTGELFF

J gene: TRBJ2-3
D gene: -
clone size: -
V gene: TRBV2
CDR3 DNA: TGTGCCAGCAGAGGACCCGGGAAGTGGGGCACAGATACGCAGTATTTT
CDR3 protein: CASRGPGKWGTDTQYF

J gene: TRBJ1-1
D gene: -
clone size: -
V gene: TRBV25-1
CDR3 DNA: TGTGCCAGCAGTGTGGGGGGGGGCCTGAACACTGAAGCTTTCTTT
CDR3 protein: CASSVGGGLNTEAFF

J gene: TRBJ2-5
D gene: -
clone size: -
V gene: TRBV27
CDR3 DNA: TGTGCCAGCAGTTTTCGTGGTGAAGGCAGGGCTTACCAAGAGACCCAGTACTTC
CDR3 protein: CASSFRGEGRAYQETQYF

J gene: TRBJ1-2
D gene: -
clone size: -
V gene: TRBV15
CDR3 DNA: TGTGCCACCAGTACACGGGCTAACTATGGCTACACCTTC
CDR3 protein: CATSTRANYGYTF

J gene: TRBJ2-2
D gene: TRBD2
clone size: once
V gene: TRBV9
CDR3 DNA: TGTGCCAGCAGCATAATGGGAGGGGAAGCGAACACCGGGGAGCTGTTTTTT
CDR3 protein: CASSIMGGEANTGELFF

J gene: TRBJ1-2
D gene: TRBD1
clone size: -
V gene: TRBV28
CDR3 DNA: TGTGCCAGCAGTCCTCCGGGACAGGGTGGCTGCACCTTC
CDR3 protein: CASSPPGQGGCTF

J gene: TRBJ2-1
D gene: -
clone size: -
V gene: TRBV7-9
CDR3 DNA: TGTGCCAGCAGCACTCGTCGCGAGACCTACAATGAGCAGTTCTTC
CDR3 protein: CASSTRRETYNEQFF

J gene: TRBJ2-3
D gene: -
clone size: -
V gene: TRBV7-8
CDR3 DNA: TGTGCCAGCAGCTTAGAACTAGGAGGCACAGATACGCAGTATTTT
CDR3 protein: CASSLELGGTDTQYF

J gene: TRBJ2-7
D gene: -
clone size: -
V gene: TRBV9
CDR3 DNA: TGTGCCAGCAGCCCGGACAGTAGAGTCTACGAGCAGTACTTC
CDR3 protein: CASSPDSRVYEQYF

J gene: TRBJ2-7
D gene: TRBD2
clone size: -
V gene: TRBV27
CDR3 DNA: TGTGCCAGCACCCACCGCCTAGCGGGAGGGCCGGGCTACGAGCAGTACTTC
CDR3 protein: CASTHRLAGGPGYEQYF

J gene: TRBJ2-1
D gene: -
clone size: -
V gene: TRBV7-6
CDR3 DNA: TGTGCCAGCAGGCAAAGCGGTAATGAGCAGTTCTTC
CDR3 protein: CASRQSGNEQFF

J gene: TRBJ1-5
D gene: -
clone size: -
V gene: TRBV4-3
CDR3 DNA: TGCGCCAGCAGCCAAGAAGGAGTTCAGCCCCAGCATTTT
CDR3 protein: CASSQEGVQPQHF

J gene: TRBJ1-1
D gene: -
clone size: -
V gene: TRBV19
CDR3 DNA: TGTGCCAGTAGTATCCACGGTCCTGAAGCTTTCTTT
CDR3 protein: CASSIHGPEAFF

J gene: TRBJ2-7
D gene: TRBD1
clone size: -
V gene: TRBV28
CDR3 DNA: TGTGCCAGCAGTTTAGGGACAGGGGAGTACGAGCAGTACTTC
CDR3 protein: CASSLGTGEYEQYF

J gene: TRBJ2-7
D gene: -
clone size: -
V gene: TRBV7-8
CDR3 DNA: TGTGCCAGCAGGTCCAGGGGATCTAAAGGCGAGCAGTACTTC
CDR3 protein: CASRSRGSKGEQYF

J gene: TRBJ2-2
D gene: TRBD1
clone size: -
V gene: TRBV4-1
CDR3 DNA: TGCGCCAGCGGACAGGGGGCGCGTGGCGGGGAGCTGTTTTTT
CDR3 protein: CASGQGARGGELFF

J gene: TRBJ2-7
D gene: TRBD1
clone size: -
V gene: TRBV28
CDR3 DNA: TGTGCCAGCAGTCCCCGACAGGGGTTGTCTTCCTACGAGCAGTACTTC
CDR3 protein: CASSPRQGLSSYEQYF

J gene: TRBJ2-7
D gene: TRBD2
clone size: -
V gene: TRBV4-1
CDR3 DNA: TGCGCCAGCAGCCAGCGGGGGTTAGCGGGAGTGGAAGAGCAGTACTTC
CDR3 protein: CASSQRGLAGVEEQYF